Sequencing of this TCR beta chain was carried out in a study of Tregs in tolerant kidney transplant recipients. Repertoires were generated with immunoSEQ multiplex PCR, while TCRdb's copy carries only in-frame clones and drops some. The repertoire holds tens of thousands of clones, roughly 89% seen once, with approximately 0.39% in the top ten. The TCR comes from a human donor who received a combined kidney and bone marrow transplant. The sample was CD4+ T cells from blood, taken before the transplant.

CDR3 DNA sequence: TGTGCCAGTAGTAGGACGGGAGTGGTTGAGCAGTTCTTC. Protein product: CASSRTGVVEQFF. The V gene is TRBV19, the J gene TRBJ2-1, with a weak D call TRBD2 (6 bases). Germline V gene data show CDR1 as LNHDA and CDR2 as SQIVND (reference sequence). CDR3 length equals 13 residues. The germline V and J ends were trimmed by 4 bases and 9 bases, with 13 bases remaining between them.